This TCR beta chain comes out of a study of cytomegalovirus exposure and HLA in healthy donors. Study observations and caveats: TRBV6-2, TRBV6-3 and other indistinguishable V segments were excluded.

As regards this clone: What it recognizes is unknown.

V was pared by 4 bases and J by 5 bases, with 5 bases of the junction left unmatched. Germline V gene data show CDR1 as SGHTA and CDR2 as FQGNSA. The CDR3 has 14 amino acids. PCR employed 60 Vbeta and 13 Jbeta primers. Clones were sequenced by immunoSEQ multiplex PCR, and TCRdb holds only the in-frame ones, with some missing. This table lists more than 100,000 clones. The chain combines TRBV7-2 with TRBJ1-2, with 9 bases lining up with TRBD1. This TCR derives from a woman between 35 and 50 years old in good health and CMV-seronegative. The sequenced material came from PBMCs. The CDR3 region is CASSSDRGRYGYTF. CDR3 nucleotide sequence: TGTGCCAGCAGCTCGGACAGGGGAAGATATGGCTACACCTTC.